The rows below give T cell receptor beta chains drawn from one sample of a study of response to subunit inactivated influenza vaccine. TCRdb ran MiXCR on the RT-PCR reads and lists one entry per CDR3 protein. Altogether about 520,000 distinct CDR3 sequences are present, roughly 7.9% being singletons, with the ten largest covering over 10%. Material: PBMCs from blood, obtained roughly 24 months after vaccination. The receptors were gathered from a man aged 50 to 69 who received an inactivated influenza vaccine. Each CDR3 is given with its conserved first and last residue. D genes are given only for firm matches. The size field is filled for only some rows; it gives once, few, many or a size class.

CDR3 protein,CDR3 DNA,V gene,J gene,D gene,clone size,CDR3 length
CAGPTDYGYTF,TGTGCCGGACCGACAGACTATGGCTACACCTTC,TRBV30,TRBJ1-2,NA,few,11
CASRLAGTEQFF,TGTGCCAGCAGACTAGCGGGTACTGAGCAGTTCTTC,TRBV3-1,TRBJ2-1,TRBD2,many,12
CSVEWGRHSSGANVLTF,TGCAGCGTTGAATGGGGGAGACATTCGTCTGGGGCCAACGTCCTGACTTTC,TRBV29-1,TRBJ2-6,NA,many,17
CAIAGQESSGNTIYF,TGTGCCATCGCTGGACAGGAGAGCTCTGGAAACACCATATATTTT,TRBV10-3,TRBJ1-3,TRBD1,NA,15
CASSRDIGEQYF,TGTGCCAGCAGCCGGGACATTGGAGAGCAGTACTTC,TRBV7-2,TRBJ2-7,NA,NA,12
CASSQAGGYEQYF,TGTGCCAGCAGCCAAGCAGGGGGCTACGAGCAGTACTTC,TRBV3-1,TRBJ2-7,TRBD1,many,13
CASSYQKQGYYGYTF,TGTGCCAGCAGTTACCAGAAACAGGGTTACTATGGCTACACCTTC,TRBV6-5,TRBJ1-2,NA,NA,15
CSAETGLGKLFF,TGCAGCGCGGAGACAGGGCTAGGGAAACTGTTTTTT,TRBV29-1,TRBJ1-4,TRBD1,many,12
CSASSMAGTEAFF,TGCAGTGCTAGTTCTATGGCGGGCACTGAAGCTTTCTTT,TRBV20-1,TRBJ1-1,NA,many,13
CSVEYASGELFF,TGCAGCGTTGAATACGCGAGCGGGGAGCTGTTTTTT,TRBV29-1,TRBJ2-2,NA,few,12
CASSSNLRGRYEQYF,TGTGCCAGCAGTTCCAACTTACGGGGTCGCTACGAGCAGTACTTC,TRBV28,TRBJ2-7,NA,NA,15
CAIRETEYNSPLHF,TGTGCCATCAGGGAAACAGAGTATAATTCACCCCTCCACTTT,TRBV10-3,TRBJ1-6,NA,many,14
CASTPSQGADTQYF,TGTGCCAGCACCCCATCTCAGGGCGCAGATACGCAGTATTTT,TRBV28,TRBJ2-3,NA,few,14
CASSLDVRTGSGDEQFF,TGTGCCAGCAGCTTAGATGTTCGGACAGGTTCCGGGGATGAGCAGTTCTTC,TRBV7-9,TRBJ2-1,TRBD1,NA,17
CASSSTGGSGNEQFF,TGTGCCAGCAGCAGCACAGGGGGCTCCGGCAATGAGCAGTTCTTC,TRBV7-6,TRBJ2-1,TRBD1,few,15
CASSLRLEGNEQFF,TGTGCCAGCAGCTTGCGGTTGGAGGGAAATGAGCAGTTCTTC,TRBV5-5,TRBJ2-1,NA,few,14
CASSQALDGAYEQYF,TGCGCCAGCAGCCAGGCCCTCGACGGTGCCTACGAGCAGTACTTC,TRBV4-3,TRBJ2-7,NA,NA,15
CASSPPGHGSYNEQFF,TGTGCCAGCAGCCCCCCGGGACACGGCTCCTACAATGAGCAGTTCTTC,TRBV9,TRBJ2-1,NA,few,16
CASSGRTGGADTQYF,TGCGCCAGCTCTGGCCGGACAGGGGGCGCAGATACGCAGTATTTT,TRBV10-1,TRBJ2-3,TRBD1,NA,15
CASSLGYGSGEAFF,TGTGCCAGCAGCTTAGGGTATGGCTCGGGTGAAGCTTTCTTT,TRBV7-9,TRBJ1-1,NA,few,14
CSALTGTSYQPQHF,TGCAGTGCCCTGACAGGGACGAGTTATCAGCCCCAGCATTTT,TRBV20-1,TRBJ1-5,TRBD1,NA,14
CASSAYGTGPYGYTF,TGCGCCAGCAGCGCCTACGGGACAGGCCCCTATGGCTACACCTTC,TRBV5-1,TRBJ1-2,TRBD1,many,15
CASNPGTGRETQYF,TGTGCCAGCAATCCTGGGACAGGGAGGGAGACCCAGTACTTC,TRBV2,TRBJ2-5,TRBD1,many,14
CASSSRRDSNEQFF,TGTGCCAGCAGCTCCCGGAGGGACAGTAATGAGCAGTTCTTC,TRBV7-2,TRBJ2-1,NA,NA,14
CAISEGTSNSPLHF,TGTGCCATCAGTGAAGGGACATCGAATTCACCCCTCCACTTT,TRBV10-3,TRBJ1-6,NA,few,14
CASSRTGVGKNIQYF,TGTGCCAGCAGCCGCACAGGAGTCGGCAAAAACATTCAGTACTTC,TRBV7-2,TRBJ2-4,NA,NA,15
CASSLEGGLTGQYF,TGTGCCAGCAGTTTAGAGGGCGGGCTCACCGGGCAGTACTTC,TRBV12-3/TRBV12-4,TRBJ2-7,NA,few,14
CASSYNQGYYGYTF,TGTGCCAGCAGTTACAACCAGGGGTACTATGGCTACACCTTC,TRBV6-5,TRBJ1-2,NA,NA,14
CASSLDRQKETQYF,TGTGCCAGCAGCTTAGACCGGCAGAAAGAGACCCAGTACTTC,TRBV7-2,TRBJ2-5,NA,few,14
CASSRLGQKETQYF,TGTGCCAGCAGTCGCCTCGGTCAGAAAGAGACCCAGTACTTC,TRBV6-1,TRBJ2-5,NA,NA,14
CASTLAGTNNEQFF,TGTGCCAGCACCCTGGCCGGGACCAACAATGAGCAGTTCTTC,TRBV12-3/TRBV12-4,TRBJ2-1,NA,few,14
CAISEGALRPSYEQYF,TGTGCCATCAGTGAGGGAGCACTCCGGCCCTCCTACGAGCAGTACTTC,TRBV10-3,TRBJ2-7,NA,NA,16
CSVETGGHEQYF,TGCAGCGTGGAGACAGGGGGCCACGAGCAGTACTTC,TRBV29-1,TRBJ2-7,TRBD1,many,12